This TCR beta chain was obtained from a study of neoadjuvant nivolumab and ipilimumab in lung cancer. CDR3 length equals 14 residues. Germline CDR1 reads GTSNPN; CDR2 reads SVGIG (reference sequence). Trimming left V 2 bases short and J 2 bases short, with 9 bases between. Using immunoSEQ multiplex PCR, the repertoire was profiled, and TCRdb retains in-frame clones only, with some absent. The data hold some 43,000 clones, with roughly 91% observed a single time. The sequence came from an adult with non-small cell lung cancer. Some clones in this sample may be carry-over from other donors' samples. The sample consisted of blood, taken before neoadjuvant nivolumab, alone or with ipilimumab. The chain links TRBV30 to TRBJ2-2, with unresolved D. CDR3 loop: CAWSLAVNTGELFF. The CDR3 DNA follows: TGTGCCTGGAGTCTGGCCGTTAACACCGGGGAGCTGTTTTTT.